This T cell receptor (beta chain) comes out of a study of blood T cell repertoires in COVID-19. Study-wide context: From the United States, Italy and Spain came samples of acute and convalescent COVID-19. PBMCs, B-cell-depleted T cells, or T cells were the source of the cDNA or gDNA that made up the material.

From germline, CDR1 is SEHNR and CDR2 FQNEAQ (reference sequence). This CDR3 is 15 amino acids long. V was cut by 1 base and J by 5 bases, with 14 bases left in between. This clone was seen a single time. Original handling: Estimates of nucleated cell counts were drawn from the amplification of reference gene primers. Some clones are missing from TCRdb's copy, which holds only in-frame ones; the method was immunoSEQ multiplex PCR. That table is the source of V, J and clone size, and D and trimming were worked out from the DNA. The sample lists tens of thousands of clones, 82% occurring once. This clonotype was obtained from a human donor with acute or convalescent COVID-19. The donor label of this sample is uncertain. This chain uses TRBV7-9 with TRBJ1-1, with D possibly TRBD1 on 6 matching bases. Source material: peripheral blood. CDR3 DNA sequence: TGTGCCAGCAGCTTAGGAACATGGGGGCGGACTGAAGCTTTCTTT. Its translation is CASSLGTWGRTEAFF.